This passage covers 14 T cell receptor beta chains from one sample sequenced in a study of neurological immune-mediated disorders. Time point: longitudinal time-point 1 (baseline). Using its own MiXCR run on the 5' RACE reads, TCRdb lists one record per CDR3 protein. This sample yields fewer than 90,000 distinct CDR3 sequences, of which roughly a tenth are seen a single time; 9.5% to 10% belongs to the top ten. Sequencing was performed on PBMCs. These receptors were obtained from a man aged 25-45 years in good health.

In its sample, this clonotype was seen many times. The J gene is TRBJ2-5, the V gene TRBV5-1; tentative D call: TRBD1 (6 bases). Germline lookup yields CDR1 SGHRS and CDR2 YFSETQ. V was cut by 2 bases and J by 2 bases, with 10 bases left in between. There are 14 residues in the CDR3. The DNA of the CDR3 is TGCGCCAGCAGCTTCGACCAGGGGCAAGAGACCCAGTACTTC. It yields the protein CASSFDQGQETQYF.

The chain carries TRBV28 and TRBJ2-3, with a weak D call TRBD2 (5 bases). CDR1 and CDR2 (germline): MDHEN, SYDVKM. V was clipped by 2 bases and J by 3 bases, with 9 bases between them. The CDR3 is made up of 14 amino acids. The DNA for the CDR3 is TGTGCCAGCAGTTTACCGGGATTTACAGATACGCAGTATTTT. Translating it yields CASSLPGFTDTQYF.

This clonotype was observed a handful of times. The J gene is TRBJ2-7, the V gene TRBV4-1, with D possibly matching TRBD2 (6 bases). The CDR3 contains 17 residues. Germline-derived CDR1 and CDR2 are MGHRA and YSYEKL. V was pared by 0 bases and J by 4 bases, with 19 bases between. This CDR3 is CASSQDRPGGRGYEQYF. The CDR3 region has the DNA TGCGCCAGCAGCCAAGATCGCCCAGGAGGGAGAGGGTACGAGCAGTACTTC.

This clonotype was observed many times. For the CDR3, the DNA is TGCAGTGCTCCCCGGACTAGCGGGGCAGATACGCAGTATTTT. This gives the protein CSAPRTSGADTQYF. The gene calls are TRBV20-1 and TRBJ2-3; 12 bases are a match to TRBD2. V lost 5 bases and J lost 4; bases outside the gene matches: 4. CDR1 and CDR2 from the germline V gene are DFQATT and SNEGSKA (reference sequence). The CDR3 is made up of 14 amino acids.

The sample holds many counts of this clonotype. The chain is built from TRBV29-1 and TRBJ2-3; tentative D call: TRBD1 (6 bases). Per the germline V gene, CDR1 is SQVTM and CDR2 is ANQGSEA. This CDR3 has 15 amino acids. V was trimmed by 0 bases and J by 6 bases, leaving 16 bases between them. As DNA, the CDR3 is TGCAGCGTTGAAGATGTCCAGGGGCGACGGGATACGCAGTATTTT. Amino acids: CSVEDVQGRRDTQYF.

This clonotype was seen ten or more times. The rearrangement links TRBV28 to TRBJ2-7, with 8 nucleotides matching TRBD2. The ends lost 6 bases at V and 1 base at J; junction bases unmatched: 8. Germline V gene data show CDR1 as MDHEN and CDR2 as SYDVKM. This CDR3 has 15 amino acids. In nucleotides, the CDR3 is TGTGCCAGCAGCTCTCCCGGGACTAGTTCCTACGAGCAGTACTTC. This gives the protein CASSSPGTSSYEQYF.

In this sample, this clonotype turned up many times. This sequence joins TRBV3-1 and TRBJ2-7; maybe TRBD1 (6 bases). The CDR3 contains 13 residues. Germline values: CDR1 LGHDT, CDR2 YNNKEL (reference sequence). Trimming removed 5 bases at V and 3 bases at J, with 11 bases between. The chain's CDR3 is CASSYREIYEQYF. The DNA of the CDR3 is TGTGCCAGCAGCTACAGGGAGATCTACGAGCAGTACTTC.

Ten or more counts support this clonotype. V and J are TRBV5-1 and TRBJ1-2, with D hard to call. The CDR3 runs to 15 residues. The V end was cut by 2 bases, the J end by 2 bases, with 13 bases between. Germline CDR1 and CDR2: SGHRS and YFSETQ. CDR3 nucleotide sequence: TGCGCCAGCAGCTTATCAACCGGGATCAACTATGGCTACACCTTC. This encodes CASSLSTGINYGYTF.

This clonotype was seen many times. The chain has TRBV28 and TRBJ1-2; D call uncertain. The germline V and J ends were trimmed by 3 bases and 4 bases, with 12 bases remaining between them. CDR3 length: 14 residues. CDR1 and CDR2 (germline): MDHEN, SYDVKM. CDR3 bases: TGTGCCAGCAGTTTTGGCGGACCCATCTATGGCTACACCTTC. Residues: CASSFGGPIYGYTF.

This clonotype was observed many times. The rearrangement joins TRBV12-3 or TRBV12-4 to TRBJ1-2, with D uncertain. The V and J ends lost 3 bases and 14 bases respectively, with 13 bases between them. This CDR3 has 11 residues. Here the CDR3 reads CASSLASDLTF. The CDR3 coding sequence is TGTGCCAGCAGTTTGGCCAGCGATTTGACCTTC.

At least ten counts were recorded for this clonotype. The V call is TRBV5-1, the J call TRBJ2-7; a weak D match, TRBD1 (6 bases). V lost 3 bases and J 5 bases, leaving 9 bases between the germline ends. Germline values: CDR1 SGHRS, CDR2 YFSETQ. The CDR3 runs 12 residues. The CDR3 DNA reads TGCGCCAGCAGCTCCACAGGGAACGAGCAGTACTTC. Its translation is CASSSTGNEQYF.

The sample holds many counts of this clonotype. The genes are TRBV5-1 and TRBJ2-5, with D hard to call. The CDR3 covers 14 residues. Germline V gene sequence: CDR1 SGHRS, CDR2 YFSETQ. With 6 bases removed from V and 2 bases from J, the gap between germline ends came to 14 bases. This CDR3 is CASTRVGGQETQYF. In DNA form, the CDR3 reads TGCGCCAGCACCCGAGTGGGCGGACAAGAGACCCAGTACTTC.

This chain uses TRBV7-7 with TRBJ2-3; 15 positions agree with TRBD2. The CDR3 has 20 residues. Germline assignment: CDR1 SSHAT and CDR2 FNYEAQ (reference sequence). V was clipped by 6 bases and J by 7 bases; unmatched bases: 20. The DNA of the CDR3 is TGTGCCAGCAGGGGCGGAGGGACCTCGGGACTAGCGGGAGGTTATCATACGCAGTATTTT. It codes for CASRGGGTSGLAGGYHTQYF.

Many counts were recorded for this clonotype. The chain uses TRBV20-1 and TRBJ2-6; D might be TRBD2 (5 bases). The CDR3 contains 15 residues. Trimming pared 5 bases from V and 5 bases from J, leaving 16 bases between. Germline lookup yields CDR1 DFQATT and CDR2 SNEGSKA (reference sequence). The CDR3: CSAYAGQGRANVLTF. The CDR3 DNA follows: TGCAGTGCTTACGCGGGCCAAGGGAGGGCCAACGTCCTGACTTTC.